This T cell receptor beta chain was profiled in a study of CD8 T cells in Susac syndrome. Study-level background: Of the sequenced Susac syndrome patients, more than five had active disease and about 8 were in remission. Treatment status at blood draw for the Susac syndrome patients was therapy-naive, corticosteroids, or intravenous immunoglobulin alone.

The Susac syndrome patients fit the recently defined diagnostic criteria for definite or probable disease. Reverse transcription of 0.5 to 1 ug RNA was performed with random hexamers. From the immunoSEQ multiplex PCR reads, TCRdb called clonotypes with MiXCR, one entry per CDR3 protein. Seen here are roughly 250,000 distinct CDR3 sequences, 96% observed once, and the top ten hold 0.095% to 0.12%. Per germline, CDR1 MNHEY and CDR2 SVGAGI. The CDR3 runs to 13 residues. V was trimmed by 8 bases and J by 1 base, leaving 10 bases between them. The sequenced material came from CD4+ T cells from PBMCs. The chain is built from TRBV6-5 and TRBJ2-3; tentatively, D is TRBD2 (6 bases). The receptor was derived from a human donor with Susac syndrome. CDR3 protein: CASARGRTDTQYF. In DNA form, the CDR3 reads TGTGCCAGCGCGCGGGGCCGCACAGATACGCAGTATTTT.